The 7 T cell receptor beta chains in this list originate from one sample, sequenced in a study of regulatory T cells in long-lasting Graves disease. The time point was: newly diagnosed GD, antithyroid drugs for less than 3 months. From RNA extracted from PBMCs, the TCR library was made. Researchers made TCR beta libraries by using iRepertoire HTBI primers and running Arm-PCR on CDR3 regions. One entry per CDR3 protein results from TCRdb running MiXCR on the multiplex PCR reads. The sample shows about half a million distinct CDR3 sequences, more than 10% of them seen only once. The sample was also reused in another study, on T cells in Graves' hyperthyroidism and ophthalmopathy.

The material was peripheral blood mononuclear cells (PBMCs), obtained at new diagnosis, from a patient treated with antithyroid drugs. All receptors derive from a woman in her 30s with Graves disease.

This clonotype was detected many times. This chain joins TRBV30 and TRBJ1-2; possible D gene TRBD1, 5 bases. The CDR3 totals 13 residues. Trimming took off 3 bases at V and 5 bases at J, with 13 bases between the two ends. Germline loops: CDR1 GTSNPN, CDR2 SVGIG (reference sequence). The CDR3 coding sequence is TGTGCCTGGAGAAGACACGGGGGATATGGCTACACCTTC. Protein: CAWRRHGGYGYTF.

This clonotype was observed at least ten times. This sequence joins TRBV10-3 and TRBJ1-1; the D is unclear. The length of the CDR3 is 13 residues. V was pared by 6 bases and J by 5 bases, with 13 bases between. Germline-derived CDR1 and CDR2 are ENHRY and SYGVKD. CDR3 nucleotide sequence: TGTGCCATCAGCGGGGAACTGGGTACTGAAGCTTTCTTT. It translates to CAISGELGTEAFF.

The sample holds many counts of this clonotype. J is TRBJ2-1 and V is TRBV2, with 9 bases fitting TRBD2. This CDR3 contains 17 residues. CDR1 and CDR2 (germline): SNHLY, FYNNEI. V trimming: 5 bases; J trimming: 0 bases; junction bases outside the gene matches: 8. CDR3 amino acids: CASSSLTSGSSYNEQFF. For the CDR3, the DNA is TGTGCCAGCAGTTCTCTGACTAGCGGTAGCTCCTACAATGAGCAGTTCTTC.

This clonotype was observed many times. In nucleotides, the CDR3 is TGTGCCAGCAGCCCCGGCGGGGACGGAAACATTCAGTACTTC. It specifies CASSPGGDGNIQYF. J is TRBJ2-4 and V is TRBV7-2; weak D call: TRBD2 (6 bases). Trimming stripped 5 bases from V and 6 bases from J, with 14 bases between. The CDR3 contains 14 residues. From germline, CDR1 is SGHTA and CDR2 FQGNSA.

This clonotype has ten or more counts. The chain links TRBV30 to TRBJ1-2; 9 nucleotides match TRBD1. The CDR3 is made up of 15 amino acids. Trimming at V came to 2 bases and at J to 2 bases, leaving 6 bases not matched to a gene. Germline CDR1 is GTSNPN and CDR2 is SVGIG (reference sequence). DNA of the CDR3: TGTGCCTGGAGTCGAAGACAGGGGGACAACTATGGCTACACCTTC. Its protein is CAWSRRQGDNYGYTF.

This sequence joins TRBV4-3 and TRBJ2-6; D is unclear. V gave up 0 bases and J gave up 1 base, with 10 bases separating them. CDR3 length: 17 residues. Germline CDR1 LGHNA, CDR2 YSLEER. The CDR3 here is CASSQEWIDSGANVLTF. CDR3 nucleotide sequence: TGCGCCAGCAGCCAAGAGTGGATCGATTCTGGGGCCAACGTCCTGACTTTC.

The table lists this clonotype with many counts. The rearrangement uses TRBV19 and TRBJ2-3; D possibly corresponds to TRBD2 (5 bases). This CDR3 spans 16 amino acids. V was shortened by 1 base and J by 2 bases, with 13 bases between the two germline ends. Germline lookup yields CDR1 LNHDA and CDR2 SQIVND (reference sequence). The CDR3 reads CASSIGGMRATDTQYF. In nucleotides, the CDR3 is TGTGCCAGTAGTATAGGAGGGATGCGAGCCACAGATACGCAGTATTTT.